The T cell receptor beta chain described here comes from a study of Ad26.COV2.S vaccination and SARS-CoV-2 variants. Broader study findings: Estimates derived from TCR breadth and depth analyses may have underestimated total T cell responses. Vaccinated individuals (as opposed to placebo recipients) had higher spike-specific TCR breadth. Following vaccination, spike-specific CD8+ and CD4+ T cell responses reportedly exhibited substantial breadth.

The repertoire was sequenced with immunoSEQ multiplex PCR; TCRdb's copy has only in-frame clones and lacks some. The sample carries some 190,000 clones, 70% to 90% recorded once. V was clipped by 6 bases and J by 1 base, with 9 bases between them. This CDR3 spans 13 amino acids. Per the germline V gene, CDR1 is MNHEY and CDR2 is SVGAGI. On this clone itself: Its antigen remains unidentified.

The V gene is TRBV6-5, the J gene TRBJ1-1; D ambiguous. This clonotype was obtained from a human donor who had recovered from COVID-19. Sample: peripheral blood, taken after recovery from COVID-19. CDR3: CASRVSSNTEAFF. CDR3 nucleotide sequence: TGTGCCAGCAGGGTCAGTTCGAACACTGAAGCTTTCTTT.